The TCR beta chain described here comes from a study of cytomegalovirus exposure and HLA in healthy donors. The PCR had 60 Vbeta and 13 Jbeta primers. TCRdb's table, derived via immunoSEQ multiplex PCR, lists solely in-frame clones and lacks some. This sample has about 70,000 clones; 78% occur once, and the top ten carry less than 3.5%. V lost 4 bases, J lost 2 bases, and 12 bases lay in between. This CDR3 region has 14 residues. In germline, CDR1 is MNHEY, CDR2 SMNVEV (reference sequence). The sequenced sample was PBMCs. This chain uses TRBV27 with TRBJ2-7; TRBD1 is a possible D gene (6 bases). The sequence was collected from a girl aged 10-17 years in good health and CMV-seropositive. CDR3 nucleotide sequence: TGTGCCAGCAGTTCGTGGGACAAGACCTACGAGCAGTACTTC. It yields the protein CASSSWDKTYEQYF.